The T cell receptor beta chain under discussion was sequenced for a study of cytotoxic CD8 clonotypes in ibrutinib-treated CLL. The overall study: Partial response occurred in approximately 24 patients and complete response in 2; at median around 66 months, around 14 remained remitted and roughly twelve progressed. Findings and limits, study-wide: Having risen at ibrutinib response, clonality had fallen back toward baseline by progression. The clonality rise at ibrutinib response reflected private clonotype expansion.

This clone was seen many times. Its antigen remains unidentified. Per germline, CDR1 MNHEY and CDR2 SVGAGI. The CDR3 runs 14 residues. The germline V and J ends were trimmed by 2 bases and 4 bases, with 11 bases remaining between them. Depth targeted 1 in 200,000 to 1 in 1 million T cells, averaging 10x coverage per clonotype. Assay used: immunoSEQ multiplex PCR; TCRdb lists only in-frame clones, some missing. Of about 43,000 clones in the sample, about 70% were seen once. The specimen comprised PBMCs, sampled after 12 months of ibrutinib treatment. The source is a human donor with chronic lymphocytic leukemia. The chain links TRBV6-5 to TRBJ1-1; D uncertain. CDR3 DNA: TGTGCCAGCAGTTACACTGTGGTTGGCACTGAAGCTTTCTTT. Protein sequence: CASSYTVVGTEAFF.